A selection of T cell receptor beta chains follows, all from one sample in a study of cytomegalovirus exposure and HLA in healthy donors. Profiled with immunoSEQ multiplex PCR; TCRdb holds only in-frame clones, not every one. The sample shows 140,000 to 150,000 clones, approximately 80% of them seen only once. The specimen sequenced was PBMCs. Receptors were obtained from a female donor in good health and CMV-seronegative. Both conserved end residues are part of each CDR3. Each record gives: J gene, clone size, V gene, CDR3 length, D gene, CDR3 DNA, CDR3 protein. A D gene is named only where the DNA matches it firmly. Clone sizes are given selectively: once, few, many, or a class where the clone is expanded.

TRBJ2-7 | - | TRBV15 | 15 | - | TGTGCCACCAGCAGGGGCGCCGGGGGAACCTACGAGCAGTACTTC | CATSRGAGGTYEQYF
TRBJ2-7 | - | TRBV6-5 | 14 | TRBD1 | TGTGCCAGCAGTGGGACAGGGGTTTCCTACGAGCAGTACTTC | CASSGTGVSYEQYF
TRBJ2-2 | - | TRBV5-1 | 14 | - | TGCGCCAGCACCACTAGCCCGAACACCGGGGAGCTGTTTTTT | CASTTSPNTGELFF
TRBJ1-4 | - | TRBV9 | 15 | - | TGTGCCAGCAGCGTAGTGGGGGCGAGGGGCGAAAAACTGTTTTTT | CASSVVGARGEKLFF
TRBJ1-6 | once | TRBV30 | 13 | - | TGTGCCTGGAGTGTAGAGAATAATTCACCCCTCCACTTT | CAWSVENNSPLHF
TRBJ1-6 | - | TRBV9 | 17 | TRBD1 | TGTGCCAGCAGCCCGGCAGGGGGACGGGGGATTAATTCACCCCTCCACTTT | CASSPAGGRGINSPLHF
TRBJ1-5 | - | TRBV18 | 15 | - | TGTGCCAGCTCACCCCTGGCGGGGGCAGATCAGCCCCAGCATTTT | CASSPLAGADQPQHF
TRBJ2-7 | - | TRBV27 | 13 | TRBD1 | TGTGCCAGCAGTATAACACAGGGGGCCGAGCAGTACTTC | CASSITQGAEQYF
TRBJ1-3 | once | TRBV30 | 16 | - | TGTGCCTGGAGGGGTTGGTCAGGGAGGCCCGGAAACACCATATATTTT | CAWRGWSGRPGNTIYF
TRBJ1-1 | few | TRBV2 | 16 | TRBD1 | TGTGCCAGCAGTGAAGATGTTCGGACAGGGCAGACTGAAGCTTTCTTT | CASSEDVRTGQTEAFF
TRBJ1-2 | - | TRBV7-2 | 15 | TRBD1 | TGTGCCAGCAGCTTAGACTCGGACAGGGTCGATGGCTACACCTTC | CASSLDSDRVDGYTF
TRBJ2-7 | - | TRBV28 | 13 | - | TGTGCCAGCAGTTTACGGGGGTTCTACGAGCAGTACTTC | CASSLRGFYEQYF
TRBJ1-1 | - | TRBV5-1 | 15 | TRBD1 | TGCGCCAGCAGCTTGGGGCAGGGGGTAGCCACTGAAGCTTTCTTT | CASSLGQGVATEAFF
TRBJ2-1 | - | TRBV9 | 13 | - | TGTGCTTCGGGGGAAACATCCTACAATGAGCAGTTCTTC | CASGETSYNEQFF
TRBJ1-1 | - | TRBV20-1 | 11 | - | TGCAGTGCTAGTTGGGGGGCTGAAGCTTTCTTT | CSASWGAEAFF
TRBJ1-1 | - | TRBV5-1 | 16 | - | TGCGCCAGCAGCTTGTGGTCCCGAGGACAGAACACTGAAGCTTTCTTT | CASSLWSRGQNTEAFF
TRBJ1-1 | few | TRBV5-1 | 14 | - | TGCGCCAGCAGTACAGGGATTACGGACACTGAAGCTTTCTTT | CASSTGITDTEAFF
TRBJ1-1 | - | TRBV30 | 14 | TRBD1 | TGTGCCTGGATCAACAGGGGAATTCGGACTGAAGCTTTCTTT | CAWINRGIRTEAFF
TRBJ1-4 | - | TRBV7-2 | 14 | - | TGTGCCAGCAGCCCCGGGACACCGAATGAAAAACTGTTTTTT | CASSPGTPNEKLFF
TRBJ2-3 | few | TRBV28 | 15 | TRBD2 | TGTGCCAGCAGTCAAAGCGGGGGGGGCACAGATACGCAGTATTTT | CASSQSGGGTDTQYF
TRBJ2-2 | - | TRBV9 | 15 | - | TGTGCCAGCAGCGTAGAGGGTAGCGCCTACGGGGAGCTGTTTTTT | CASSVEGSAYGELFF
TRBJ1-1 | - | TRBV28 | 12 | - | TGTGCCAGCAGTCAGGGTTTCCCTGAAGCTTTCTTT | CASSQGFPEAFF
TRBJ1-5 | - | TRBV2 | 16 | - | TGTGCCAGCAGTGTGCATCGCAGACATAGCAATCAGCCCCAGCATTTT | CASSVHRRHSNQPQHF
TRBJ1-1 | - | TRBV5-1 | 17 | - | TGCGCCAGCAGCTTGATTTGGGGCGGCGCCCCGGGCACTGAAGCTTTCTTT | CASSLIWGGAPGTEAFF
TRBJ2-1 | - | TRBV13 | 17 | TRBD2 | TGTGCCAGCAGCTCAAGTTACGGGGGGGCGATTAGGAATGAGCAGTTCTTC | CASSSSYGGAIRNEQFF
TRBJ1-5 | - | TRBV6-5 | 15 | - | TGTGCCAGCAGTGGCAGGGCTCAAAGCAATCAGCCCCAGCATTTT | CASSGRAQSNQPQHF
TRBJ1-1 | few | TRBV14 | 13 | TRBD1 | TGTGCCAGCAGCCATACATCACAGGGGAGAGCTTTCTTT | CASSHTSQGRAFF
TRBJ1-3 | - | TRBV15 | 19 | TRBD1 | TGTGCCACCAGCATAAGGACAGGGAGATTCTCAAACTCTGGAAACACCATATATTTT | CATSIRTGRFSNSGNTIYF
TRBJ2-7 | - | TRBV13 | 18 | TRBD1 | TGTGCCAGCAGCCTTAACAATTGGGACAGGGGGCGCGGCTACGAGCAGTACTTC | CASSLNNWDRGRGYEQYF
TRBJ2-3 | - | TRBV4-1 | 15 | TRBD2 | TGCGCCAGCAGCCAAACTGGACTAGTCACAGATACGCAGTATTTT | CASSQTGLVTDTQYF
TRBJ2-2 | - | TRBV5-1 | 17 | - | TGCGCCAGCAGCTTAGGCAGGGGAACATTGAACACCGGGGAGCTGTTTTTT | CASSLGRGTLNTGELFF
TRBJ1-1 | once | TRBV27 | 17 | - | TGTGCCAGCAGTTTAATCTCCACAGGAGCTATGAACACTGAAGCTTTCTTT | CASSLISTGAMNTEAFF
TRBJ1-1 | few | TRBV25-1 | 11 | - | TGTGCCAGCAGTGGAGGAACTGAAGCTTTCTTT | CASSGGTEAFF
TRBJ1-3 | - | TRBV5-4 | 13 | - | TGTGCCAGCAGCTTGCGGGGGGGAAACACCATATATTTT | CASSLRGGNTIYF
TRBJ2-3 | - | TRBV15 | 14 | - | TGTGCCACCAGCATAGGGAGGCAGACAGATACGCAGTATTTT | CATSIGRQTDTQYF
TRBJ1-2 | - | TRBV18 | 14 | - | TGTGCCAGCTCACCGGGCCCCTCACAGCGGGGCTACACCTTC | CASSPGPSQRGYTF
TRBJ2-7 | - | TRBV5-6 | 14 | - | TGTGCCAGCAGTTCTCAGGGCACCTCCTACGAGCAGTACTTC | CASSSQGTSYEQYF
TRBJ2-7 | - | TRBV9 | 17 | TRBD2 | TGTGCCAGCAGCGTAGATCCAGCGGGAGGCCTGGTCCACGAGCAGTACTTC | CASSVDPAGGLVHEQYF
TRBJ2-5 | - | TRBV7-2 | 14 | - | TGTGCCAGCAGCCCGGATGGGGGCGTAGGGACCCAGTACTTC | CASSPDGGVGTQYF
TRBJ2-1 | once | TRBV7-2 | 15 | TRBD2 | TGTGCCAGCAGCTTAGCAGCGGGGGGGTTGGATGAGCAGTTCTTC | CASSLAAGGLDEQFF
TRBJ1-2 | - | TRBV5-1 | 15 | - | TGCGCCAGCAGTTCACAGGCTATGGGCGGCTATGGCTACACCTTC | CASSSQAMGGYGYTF
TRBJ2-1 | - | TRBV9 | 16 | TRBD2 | TGTGCCAGCAGCGCCGTTACTAGCGGGGGGTCGGGTGAGCAGTTCTTC | CASSAVTSGGSGEQFF
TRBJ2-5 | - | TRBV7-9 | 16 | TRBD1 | TGTGCCAGCAGTAGTACCTTGGGACAGGGGCGAGAGACCCAGTACTTC | CASSSTLGQGRETQYF
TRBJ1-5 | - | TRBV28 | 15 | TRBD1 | TGTGCCAGCAGTACTCCGACAGGGAGCAATCAGCCCCAGCATTTT | CASSTPTGSNQPQHF
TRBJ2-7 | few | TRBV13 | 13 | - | TGTGCCAGCAGCCAGGGACTCCGCTACGAGCAGTACTTC | CASSQGLRYEQYF
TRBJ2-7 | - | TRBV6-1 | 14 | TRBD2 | TGTGCCAGCAGCCTTAGCGGGAGCTCCTACGAGCAGTACTTC | CASSLSGSSYEQYF
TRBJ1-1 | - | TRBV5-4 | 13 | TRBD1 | TGTGCCAGCAGTGACAGGGTAAGTCATGAAGCTTTCTTT | CASSDRVSHEAFF
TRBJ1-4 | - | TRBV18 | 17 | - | TGTGCCAGCTCACCAACGGGAACAAGTAGGGGGAATGAAAAACTGTTTTTT | CASSPTGTSRGNEKLFF
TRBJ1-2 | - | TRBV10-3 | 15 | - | TGTGCCATCAGTGCCGGGGCAGGGGATTTCTATGGCTACACCTTC | CAISAGAGDFYGYTF
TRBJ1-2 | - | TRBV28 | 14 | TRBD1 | TGTGCCAGCAGTTTACTAGGGGGCTGGTATGGCTACACCTTC | CASSLLGGWYGYTF
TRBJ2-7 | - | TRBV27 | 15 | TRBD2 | TGTGCCAGCAGTCCCTCAGCGGGGGGGCCTCACGAGCAGTACTTC | CASSPSAGGPHEQYF
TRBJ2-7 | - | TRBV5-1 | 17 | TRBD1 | TGCGCCAGCAGCTTGGCCCCGGGACAGGGGAGCGCGAATGAGCAGTACTTC | CASSLAPGQGSANEQYF
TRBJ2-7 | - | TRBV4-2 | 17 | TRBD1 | TGTGCCAGCAGCCAAGATTTTGACGGAAGGGGGCACGGCGAGCAGTACTTC | CASSQDFDGRGHGEQYF